What follows describes a single T cell receptor (beta chain). This sample is part of a study of shared clonotypes between healthy human individuals. Study context: A donor's plate count was three for CD4 naive and three for CD4 memory; CD8 naive had two and CD8 memory one.

Genomic DNA from each subset was divided evenly over several immunoSEQ plates. Authors' methods: Filtering differed, since immunoSEQ gave only junction sequences and no quality scores. Method: immunoSEQ multiplex PCR; TCRdb's copy keeps in-frame clones and lacks some. V, J and clone size reflect that table, while D and trimming were determined from the DNA. The sample lists 1.6 million or so clones, approximately 98.5% seen once, with 0.3% to 0.45% in the top ten. The ends were cut back, 5 bases at V and 2 bases at J, with 11 bases in the middle. Looked up from germline, CDR1 is KGHSH and CDR2 is LQKENI. The CDR3 has 14 amino acids.

Sequenced sample: naive CD4+ T cells sorted from blood. Documented subset: CD45RA+ positively selected. This receptor was taken from a man aged 30 to 39 in good health. The rearrangement joins TRBV18 to TRBJ2-3; unclear D gene. As DNA, the CDR3 is TGTGCCAGCTCAAAATCGGCCGACACAGATACGCAGTATTTT. Amino acids: CASSKSADTDTQYF.